This T cell receptor beta chain was observed in a study of cytomegalovirus exposure and HLA in healthy donors. The germline V gene encodes CDR1 SGHRS and CDR2 YFSETQ. Between the trimmed V and J ends, which lost 3 bases and 0 bases, there was a span of 5 bases. The CDR3 is 13 amino acids. PCR employed 60 Vbeta and 13 Jbeta primers. Libraries were prepared by immunoSEQ multiplex PCR; TCRdb keeps only in-frame clonotypes and omits some of them. The data show about 140,000 clones, just under 85% seen once. Findings and limits, study-wide: Later analysis demonstrated an association between a missense DCLRE1C variant and TCR beta V- and J-gene trimming. The authors reported that TCR beta sequences could predict HLA-A and HLA-B alleles. These predictions were accurate for most subjects in the first cohort.

This clone appeared a single time. Its antigen is undetermined. The rearrangement joins TRBV5-1 to TRBJ2-3; D not certain. Sample: PBMCs. This clonotype was obtained from a middle-aged man in good health and CMV-seropositive. For the CDR3, the DNA is TGCGCCAGCAGCTCTTCTAGCACAGATACGCAGTATTTT. Amino acid sequence: CASSSSSTDTQYF.